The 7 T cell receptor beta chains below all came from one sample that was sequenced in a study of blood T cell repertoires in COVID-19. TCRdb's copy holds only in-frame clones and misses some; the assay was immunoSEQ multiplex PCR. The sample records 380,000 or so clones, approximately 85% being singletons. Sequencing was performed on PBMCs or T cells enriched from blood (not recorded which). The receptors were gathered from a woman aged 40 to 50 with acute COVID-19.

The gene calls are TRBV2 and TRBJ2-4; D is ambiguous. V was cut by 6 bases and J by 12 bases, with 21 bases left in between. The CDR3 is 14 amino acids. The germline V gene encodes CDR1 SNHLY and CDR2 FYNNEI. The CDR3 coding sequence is TGTGCCAGCAGGTTCGAATCAGGAATGGATGGTCAGTACTTC. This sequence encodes CASRFESGMDGQYF.

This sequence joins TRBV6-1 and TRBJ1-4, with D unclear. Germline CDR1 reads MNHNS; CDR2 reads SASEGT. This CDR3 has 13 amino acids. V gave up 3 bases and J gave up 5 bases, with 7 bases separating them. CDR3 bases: TGTGCCAGCAGTGATACAGACAATGAAAAACTGTTTTTT. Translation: CASSDTDNEKLFF.

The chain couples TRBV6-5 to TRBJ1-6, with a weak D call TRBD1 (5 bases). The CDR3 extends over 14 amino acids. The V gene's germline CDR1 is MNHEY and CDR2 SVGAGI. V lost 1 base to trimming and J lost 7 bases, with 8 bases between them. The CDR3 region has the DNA TGTGCCAGCAGTTACTACTCAGGGAATTCACCCCTCCACTTT. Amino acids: CASSYYSGNSPLHF.

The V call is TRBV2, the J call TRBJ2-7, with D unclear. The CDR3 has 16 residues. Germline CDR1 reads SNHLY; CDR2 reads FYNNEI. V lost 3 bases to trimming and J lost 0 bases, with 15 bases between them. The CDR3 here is CASSEAPIWSSYEQYF. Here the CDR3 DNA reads TGTGCCAGCAGTGAGGCCCCAATTTGGAGCTCCTACGAGCAGTACTTC.

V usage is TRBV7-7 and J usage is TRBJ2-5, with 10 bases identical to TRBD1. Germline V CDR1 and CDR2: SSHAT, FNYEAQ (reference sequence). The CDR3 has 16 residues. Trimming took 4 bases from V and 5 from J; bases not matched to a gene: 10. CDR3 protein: CASSSGPPGQGETQYF. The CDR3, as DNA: TGTGCCAGCAGCTCGGGCCCCCCGGGACAGGGGGAGACCCAGTACTTC.

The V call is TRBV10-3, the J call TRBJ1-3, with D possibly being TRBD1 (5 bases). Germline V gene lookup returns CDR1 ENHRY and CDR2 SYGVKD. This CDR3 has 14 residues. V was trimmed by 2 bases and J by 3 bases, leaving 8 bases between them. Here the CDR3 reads CAISEAGVGNTIYF. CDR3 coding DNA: TGTGCCATCAGTGAGGCGGGGGTTGGAAACACCATATATTTT.

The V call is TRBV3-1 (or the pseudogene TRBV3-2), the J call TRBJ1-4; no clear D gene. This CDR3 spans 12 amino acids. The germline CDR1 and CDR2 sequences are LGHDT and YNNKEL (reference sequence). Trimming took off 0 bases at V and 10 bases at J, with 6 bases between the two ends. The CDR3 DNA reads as TGTGCCAGCAGCCAAGATAACGGAAAACTGTTTTTT. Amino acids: CASSQDNGKLFF.